This T cell receptor beta chain was obtained from a study of vaccination and CD4 T cells after COVID-19. Worth noting for this clonotype: Its antigen is not identified.

Study results and limitations: A nonsignificant median increase from roughly 21 to 40 SARS-CoV-2-reactive clonotypes was observed.

The assay that was used to sequence DNA from cultured CD4+ T cells was the Oncomine TCR Beta short-read assay. Using its own MiXCR run on the PCR reads, TCRdb lists one record per CDR3 protein. The sample yields around 3,300 distinct CDR3 sequences, around 82% seen once. V lost 4 bases to trimming and J lost 6 bases, with 9 bases between them. Germline values: CDR1 DFQATT, CDR2 SNEGSKA (reference sequence). CDR3 length: 11 amino acids. Indicated treatment: approximately 11-day PBMC culture with coronavirus spike peptide pools or control peptides (ViraFEST assay). For ViraFEST, peptide pools expanded antigen-specific T cells, after which the TCRs were sequenced.

The receptor was derived from a human donor who had recovered from COVID-19. The material sequenced was CD4+ T cells from blood, cultured in vitro. The V gene is TRBV20-1, the J gene TRBJ1-1; D gene uncertain. The CDR3 sequence: CSANPASEAFF. DNA of the CDR3: TGCAGTGCTAACCCGGCGTCTGAAGCTTTCTTT.